The 12 T cell receptor beta chains below were found in one sample sequenced in a study of blood T cell repertoires in COVID-19. Some clones are missing from TCRdb's copy, which holds only in-frame ones; the method was immunoSEQ multiplex PCR. The profile shows 45,000 to 70,000 clones, under 90% of them singletons. The material sequenced was peripheral blood. The receptors here all came from an elderly woman with active or convalescent COVID-19.

This chain links TRBV24-1 with TRBJ1-5; no clear D gene. There are 12 residues in the CDR3. Trimming stripped 2 bases from V and 6 bases from J, with 4 bases between. Germline V gene data show CDR1 as KGHDR and CDR2 as SFDVKD. The CDR3 loop is CATSDSGQPQHF. The CDR3 DNA follows: TGTGCCACCAGTGATTCCGGTCAGCCCCAGCATTTT.

V gene TRBV5-4 combines with J gene TRBJ1-2; D possibly corresponds to TRBD1 (5 bases). Per the germline V gene, CDR1 is SGHNT and CDR2 is YYREEE (reference sequence). Trimming shortened V by 0 bases and J by 6 bases, and 9 bases separated the two germline ends. CDR3 length: 13 amino acids. The CDR3 DNA sequence: TGTGCCAGCAGCTTGGCGGCAGGGAATGGCTACACCTTC. Its protein is CASSLAAGNGYTF.

V is TRBV12-3 or TRBV12-4 and J is TRBJ2-7; 9 bases match TRBD1. V was clipped by 6 bases and J by 3 bases; unmatched bases: 3. CDR3 length equals 13 residues. CDR3 sequence (DNA): TGTGCCAGCAGACCGGGACAGGGCTACGAGCAGTACTTC. Translating gives CASRPGQGYEQYF.

This clone came up a few times. The chain links TRBV10-1 to TRBJ1-1, with 9 bases fitting TRBD1. The CDR3 is made up of 16 amino acids. CDR1 is WNHNN, CDR2 SYGVQD, per germline (reference sequence). V lost 6 bases to trimming and J lost 0 bases; unmatched junction nucleotides: 8. The CDR3 bases are TGCGCCAGCAGAACTGAGGGGACAGGGATGAACACTGAAGCTTTCTTT. This translates into CASRTEGTGMNTEAFF.

This clone was seen a handful of times. CDR3 nucleotide sequence: TGTGCCAGTAGTACTAGCGGGGGCTACAATGAGCAGTTCTTC. Its translation: CASSTSGGYNEQFF. The V gene is TRBV19, the J gene TRBJ2-1; 10 bases match TRBD2. CDR1 LNHDA and CDR2 SQIVND come from the germline V gene (reference sequence). The V and J ends lost 4 bases and 3 bases, in that order; junction bases with no gene match: 0. This CDR3 contains 14 residues. Together with reference TRBV19 and TRBJ2-1, the CDR3 gives the full variable domain: DGGITQSPKYLFRKEGQNVTLSCEQNLNHDAMYWYRQDPGQGLRLIYYSQIVNDFQKGDIAEGYSVSREKKESFPLTVTSAQKNPTAFYLCASSTSGGYNEQFFGPGTRLTVL.

The CDR3 region has the DNA TGTGCCAGTAGTATAACAGGCGCCTACGAGCAGTACTTC. Amino acids: CASSITGAYEQYF. The V gene is TRBV19, the J gene TRBJ2-7; tentatively, D is TRBD1 (5 bases). Germline loops: CDR1 LNHDA, CDR2 SQIVND (reference sequence). The V and J ends lost 2 bases and 2 bases respectively, with 7 bases between them. The CDR3 totals 13 residues. Drawing the rest from reference TRBV19 and TRBJ2-7, the complete variable domain is DGGITQSPKYLFRKEGQNVTLSCEQNLNHDAMYWYRQDPGQGLRLIYYSQIVNDFQKGDIAEGYSVSREKKESFPLTVTSAQKNPTAFYLCASSITGAYEQYFGPGTRLTVT.

This chain connects TRBV9 to TRBJ2-7; 9 nucleotides align to TRBD2. In germline, CDR1 is SGDLS, CDR2 YYNGEE. V was clipped by 3 bases and J by 2 bases; unmatched bases: 6. The CDR3 extends over 15 amino acids. The CDR3 nucleotides are TGTGCCAGCAGCGCCTCTAGCGGGGCCCCCTACGAGCAGTACTTC. The encoded protein is CASSASSGAPYEQYF.

The J gene is TRBJ2-7, the V gene TRBV27; 9 bases match TRBD1. Germline V gene lookup returns CDR1 MNHEY and CDR2 SMNVEV (reference sequence). V trimming: 4 bases; J trimming: 1 base; junction bases outside the gene matches: 5. The CDR3 totals 15 residues. The CDR3 loop is CASSSPGTGSYEQYF. Here the CDR3 DNA reads TGTGCCAGCAGTTCGCCCGGGACAGGGTCCTACGAGCAGTACTTC.

The rearrangement uses TRBV6-2 or TRBV6-3 and TRBJ2-7; the match to TRBD2 covers 11 bases. The germline gives CDR1 MNHEY, CDR2 SVGEGT. The length of the CDR3 is 16 residues. The trim removed 1 base at V and 2 bases at J, leaving 4 bases unmatched. The CDR3 DNA sequence: TGTGCCAGCAGTTACTTTTTAGCGGGGGGGCCCTACGAGCAGTACTTC. This translates into CASSYFLAGGPYEQYF.

The CDR3 DNA follows: TGTGCCAGCAGTTTTTTAGCGGGTGAGACCCAGTACTTC. Amino acids: CASSFLAGETQYF. The chain carries TRBV27 and TRBJ2-5; 7 bases match TRBD2. J gave up 5 bases and V 3 bases, and 3 bases lay outside the gene matches. In germline, CDR1 is MNHEY, CDR2 SMNVEV (reference sequence). The CDR3 is made up of 13 amino acids.

The chain carries TRBV29-1 and TRBJ1-2, with a weak D call TRBD1 (5 bases). Trimming stripped 6 bases from V and 6 bases from J, with 14 bases between. This CDR3 is built from 12 residues. In germline, CDR1 is SQVTM, CDR2 ANQGSEA. CDR3 residues: CSVRHGANGYTF. The CDR3 nucleotides read TGCAGCGTCAGGCATGGGGCGAATGGCTACACCTTC.

The chain joins TRBV6-1 to TRBJ2-3; 7 nucleotides agree with TRBD2. CDR3 length equals 17 residues. Germline V gene data show CDR1 as MNHNS and CDR2 as SASEGT. V shed 0 bases, J shed 8 bases, and the junction held 14 bases outside the gene matches. This CDR3 reads CASSEASSGAYVGTQYF. CDR3 nucleotide sequence: TGTGCCAGCAGTGAAGCTTCTAGCGGCGCATATGTTGGTACGCAGTATTTT.